The 15 T cell receptor beta chains below come from one sample, sequenced in a study of cytomegalovirus exposure and HLA in healthy donors. Primers for the PCR totalled 60 Vbeta and 13 Jbeta. Assay: immunoSEQ multiplex PCR; the TCRdb copy retains only in-frame clones and omits some. The sample consists of over 100,000 clones, about two thirds of them appearing once. Sequencing was performed on PBMCs. The receptors stem from a man aged 45-65 years in good health and CMV-seropositive.

The table lists this clone with a count of one. The V call is TRBV6-1, the J call TRBJ1-2; maybe TRBD1 (5 bases). The V gene's germline CDR1 is MNHNS and CDR2 SASEGT. V lost 4 bases, J lost 4 bases, and 10 bases lay in between. The CDR3 is 13 amino acids. The CDR3 sequence: CASSGDSVYGYTF. The CDR3 DNA reads TGTGCCAGCAGTGGGGACTCCGTCTATGGCTACACCTTC.

The chain employs TRBV7-3 and TRBJ2-3; 9 bases fit TRBD2. CDR3 length: 16 amino acids. Per germline, CDR1 SGHTA and CDR2 FQGTGA. Losses at the gene ends were 4 bases for V and 3 bases for J; bases not matched to a gene: 8. DNA of the CDR3: TGTGCCAGCAGCTCGTATAGCGGGAGCGGTACAGATACGCAGTATTTT. Translated: CASSSYSGSGTDTQYF.

The chain has TRBV5-1 and TRBJ2-7; D remains unclear. Germline V gives CDR1 SGHRS, CDR2 YFSETQ. CDR3 length: 11 amino acids. V gave up 5 bases and J gave up 2 bases, with 5 bases separating them. The CDR3 spells CASRGAYEQYF. The CDR3 coding sequence is TGCGCCAGCAGGGGCGCCTACGAGCAGTACTTC.

The rearrangement joins TRBV28 to TRBJ1-2, with D hard to call. This CDR3 contains 14 residues. V shed 4 bases and J shed 1 base, with 10 bases lying between them. The germline V gene has CDR1 MDHEN and CDR2 SYDVKM. This chain's CDR3 is CASSSSILNYGYTF. The CDR3 DNA follows: TGTGCCAGCAGTTCGAGCATTCTTAACTATGGCTACACCTTC.

This clone occurred once. The V gene is TRBV28, the J gene TRBJ1-2, with 7 bases lining up with TRBD1. The CDR3 runs to 15 residues. Germline CDR1 reads MDHEN; CDR2 reads SYDVKM. Unmatched junction bases numbered 9, after V lost 6 bases and J lost 2 bases. CDR3: CASSSPPGQNYGYTF. CDR3 coding DNA: TGTGCCAGCAGCTCCCCCCCGGGACAGAACTATGGCTACACCTTC.

The V call is TRBV12-2, the J call TRBJ2-1; no check of the table's D call, TRBD1, against the DNA was made. TRBV12-2 is a known pseudogene. This CDR3 has 14 amino acids. CDR3 nucleotide sequence: TGTGCAAGTCGCTCCTATTCAGGGGGCTGGGGGCAGTTCTTC. It translates to CASRSYSGGWGQFF.

The chain links TRBV7-2 to TRBJ2-1, with a possible D match to TRBD1 (6 bases). Germline V gene data show CDR1 as SGHTA and CDR2 as FQGNSA. Trimming pared 3 bases from V and 8 bases from J, leaving 14 bases between. This CDR3 has 14 amino acids. For the CDR3, the DNA is TGTGCCAGCAGCTTTCGCAGGGGTCAAGATGAGCAGTTCTTC. It is translated as CASSFRRGQDEQFF. The full variable domain, its missing parts supplied by reference TRBV7-2 and TRBJ2-1, is GAGVSQSPSNKVTEKGKDVELRCDPISGHTALYWYRQSLGQGLEFLIYFQGNSAPDKSGLPSDRFSAERTGGSVSTLTIQRTQQEDSAVYLCASSFRRGQDEQFFGPGTRLTVL.

This clone was counted only a few times. The rearrangement uses TRBV5-4 and TRBJ2-5; 13 bases fit TRBD2. This CDR3 is 16 amino acids long. CDR1 SGHNT and CDR2 YYREEE come from the germline V gene (reference sequence). V lost 3 bases and J lost 7; bases outside the gene matches: 9. CDR3 nucleotide sequence: TGTGCCAGCAGCTCGCCGGGACTAGCGGGGTTAGTGACCCAGTACTTC. Protein sequence: CASSSPGLAGLVTQYF.

The rearrangement joins TRBV6-1 to TRBJ2-1; 12 nucleotides agree with TRBD1. This CDR3 is 14 amino acids long. CDR1 and CDR2 (germline): MNHNS, SASEGT. V lost 6 bases, J lost 9 bases, and 6 bases stayed unmatched. The CDR3 region has the DNA TGTGCCAGCAGCCCGGGACAGGGGGCTAGTGAGCAGTTCTTC. It specifies CASSPGQGASEQFF.

The chain combines TRBV30 with TRBJ1-6, with a possible D match to TRBD1 (6 bases). This CDR3 contains 13 residues. Trimming shortened V by 5 bases and J by 9 bases, and 14 bases separated the two germline ends. Germline CDR1 and CDR2: GTSNPN and SVGIG (reference sequence). CDR3 sequence reads: CAWRNRAISPLHF. The CDR3 DNA sequence: TGTGCCTGGCGCAACAGGGCTATTTCACCCCTCCACTTT.

V usage is TRBV5-4 and J usage is TRBJ1-3; 10 bases line up with TRBD1. The CDR3 totals 16 residues. Germline V gene sequence: CDR1 SGHNT, CDR2 YYREEE (reference sequence). The trim removed 4 bases at V and 3 bases at J, leaving 7 bases unmatched. The CDR3, as DNA: TGTGCCAGCAGCCGACAGGGGGCAATCTTTGGAAACACCATATATTTT. It codes for CASSRQGAIFGNTIYF.

V is TRBV5-1 and J is TRBJ2-2; a possible D gene is TRBD2 (6 bases). The CDR3 extends over 18 amino acids. The V and J ends lost 4 bases and 0 bases respectively, with 19 bases between them. Germline assignment: CDR1 SGHRS and CDR2 YFSETQ. DNA for the CDR3: TGCGCCAGCAGCCCGGGACTCCTCCGGCCCGCGAACACCGGGGAGCTGTTTTTT. The encoded protein is CASSPGLLRPANTGELFF.

The chain couples TRBV18 to TRBJ2-2, with D perhaps TRBD1 (6 bases). V was clipped by 2 bases and J by 1 base, with 11 bases between them. The CDR3 length is 16 residues. Germline V lookup: CDR1 KGHSH, CDR2 LQKENI. The CDR3 sequence is CASSPGDKVNTGELFF. CDR3 DNA: TGTGCCAGCTCACCAGGGGACAAAGTGAACACCGGGGAGCTGTTTTTT.

This clone has only a few counts. The chain carries TRBV10-2 and TRBJ2-7; 7 nucleotides match TRBD1. Germline V CDR1 and CDR2: WSHSY, SAAADI. V was pared by 8 bases and J by 5 bases, with 9 bases of the junction left unmatched. This CDR3 spans 13 amino acids. The CDR3 coding sequence is TGCGCCAGCTCCCAGGGACAGTGGGACGAGCAGTACTTC. Its protein product is CASSQGQWDEQYF.

V and J are TRBV19 and TRBJ2-7, with TRBD1 as a possible D gene (6 bases). Trimming left V 8 bases short and J 4 bases short, with 12 bases between. Per the germline V gene, CDR1 is LNHDA and CDR2 is SQIVND (reference sequence). This CDR3 is 12 amino acids long. The CDR3 sequence is CASSHTGYEQYF. CDR3 DNA sequence: TGTGCCAGTTCTCACACAGGGTACGAGCAGTACTTC.